This TCR beta chain was captured by sequencing in a study of OX40 agonist ivuxolimab in advanced cancers. This CDR3 is 16 amino acids long. Trimming cost V 2 bases and J 5 bases; bases outside gene matches: 6. Per the germline V gene, CDR1 is ENHRY and CDR2 is SYGVKD. Method: immunoSEQ multiplex PCR; TCRdb's copy keeps in-frame clones and lacks some. The sample holds about 46,000 clones, around nine tenths seen once. The receptor was isolated from an adult with an advanced solid tumor such as melanoma, head and neck, liver or kidney cancer. The rearrangement uses TRBV10-3 and TRBJ1-5; 10 bases line up with TRBD1. The material sequenced was CD4+ or CD8+ T cells sorted from blood, taken in a trial of the OX40 agonist ivuxolimab. The CDR3 is CAISELPGQGYQPQHF. The CDR3 DNA sequence: TGTGCCATCAGTGAGCTCCCGGGACAGGGGTATCAGCCCCAGCATTTT.